These 16 T cell receptor beta chains were sequenced from one sample in a study of cytomegalovirus exposure and HLA in healthy donors. The PCR employed 60 Vbeta primers together with 13 Jbeta primers. Assay: immunoSEQ multiplex PCR; the TCRdb copy retains only in-frame clones and omits some. The sample consists of some 200,000 clones, under 80% of them appearing once. The material sequenced was PBMCs. The source of these receptors is a female donor in good health and CMV-seronegative.

This clone was seen a handful of times. The chain recombines TRBV5-1 with TRBJ1-4; 10 positions match TRBD1. Germline lookup yields CDR1 SGHRS and CDR2 YFSETQ. This CDR3 spans 15 amino acids. J gave up 8 bases and V 1 base, and 5 bases lay outside the gene matches. CDR3 DNA: TGCGCCAGCAGCTTGTGGGGGACAGGGGAGGAAAAACTGTTTTTT. Its protein product is CASSLWGTGEEKLFF.

In this sample, this clone turned up a few times. The chain recombines TRBV2 with TRBJ1-6, with 10 bases identical to TRBD1. The CDR3 has 14 amino acids. The germline CDR1 and CDR2 sequences are SNHLY and FYNNEI. J gave up 8 bases and V 4 bases, and 2 bases lay outside the gene matches. The chain's CDR3 is CASSGDRGYSPLHF. CDR3 nucleotide sequence: TGTGCCAGCAGTGGGGACAGGGGATATTCACCCCTCCACTTT.

This clone has just one count. The chain employs TRBV19 and TRBJ1-5; D possibly corresponds to TRBD1 (6 bases). V lost 11 bases and J 2 bases, leaving 16 bases between the germline ends. The CDR3 length is 14 residues. Germline-derived CDR1 and CDR2 are LNHDA and SQIVND (reference sequence). The CDR3 nucleotides read TGTGCCTCTGGGGGGGCTGCTGGCAATCAGCCCCAGCATTTT. Its protein is CASGGAAGNQPQHF.

The sample holds a few counts of this clone. This chain links TRBV6-4 with TRBJ1-1; D unclear. Trimming pared 5 bases from V and 1 base from J, leaving 14 bases between. CDR3 length: 15 amino acids. Germline loops: CDR1 MRHNA, CDR2 SNTAGT. The CDR3 sequence is CASSPSDGKNTEAFF. The CDR3 DNA sequence: TGTGCCAGCAGTCCTTCGGACGGGAAGAACACTGAAGCTTTCTTT.

CDR3 protein: CASSPTGQGAYEQYF. CDR3 bases: TGTGCCAGCTCACCTACGGGACAGGGGGCTTACGAGCAGTACTTC. The chain has TRBV18 and TRBJ2-7, with 12 nucleotides matching TRBD1. The germline CDR1 and CDR2 sequences are KGHSH and LQKENI. Trimming cost V 3 bases and J 4 bases; bases outside gene matches: 4. The CDR3 has 15 residues.

The rearrangement links TRBV19 to TRBJ2-7, with TRBD1 identical over 11 bases. Germline V gene sequence: CDR1 LNHDA, CDR2 SQIVND (reference sequence). The junction had 2 bases not matched to a gene; V was cut back by 5 bases and J by 5 bases. This CDR3 is built from 13 residues. CDR3 protein: CASSSGQGDEQYF. For the CDR3, the DNA is TGTGCCAGTAGTTCGGGACAGGGGGACGAGCAGTACTTC.

The V and J genes are TRBV7-9 and TRBJ2-3, with 9 nucleotides matching TRBD2. From germline, CDR1 is SEHNR and CDR2 FQNEAQ (reference sequence). V dropped 5 bases and J dropped 1; count of bases not matched to a gene: 4. The CDR3 contains 15 residues. CDR3: CASSPWTSGTDTQYF. Written as DNA, the CDR3 is TGTGCCAGCAGCCCCTGGACTAGCGGCACAGATACGCAGTATTTT.

The CDR3 DNA sequence: TGTGCCATCAGTGAGACAGGGGGCCACGGTGGCTACACCTTC. It is translated as CAISETGGHGGYTF. This chain uses TRBV10-3 with TRBJ1-2; TRBD1 aligns across 9 bases. Per germline, CDR1 ENHRY and CDR2 SYGVKD. The CDR3 has 14 residues. The junction had 5 bases not matched to a gene; V was cut back by 2 bases and J by 7 bases.

V usage is TRBV7-6 and J usage is TRBJ1-5; 9 bases are a match to TRBD1. Germline lookup yields CDR1 SGHVS and CDR2 FNYEAQ. Trimming at V came to 5 bases and at J to 7 bases, leaving 9 bases not matched to a gene. The CDR3 covers 15 residues. The CDR3 nucleotides read TGTGCCAGCAGCCGGGGACAGGGTGTACGGCAGCCCCAGCATTTT. This sequence encodes CASSRGQGVRQPQHF.

This chain links TRBV4-3 with TRBJ2-1; D not certain. The CDR3 loop spans 15 amino acids. The germline gives CDR1 LGHNA, CDR2 YSLEER. Trimming removed 0 bases at V and 0 bases at J, with 6 bases between. The CDR3: CASSQDKSSYNEQFF. The CDR3 DNA is TGCGCCAGCAGCCAAGACAAATCCTCCTACAATGAGCAGTTCTTC.

The chain has TRBV19 and TRBJ1-4, with D perhaps matching TRBD1 (6 bases). V was trimmed by 11 bases and J by 4 bases, leaving 20 bases between them. This CDR3 region has 15 residues. Germline loops: CDR1 LNHDA, CDR2 SQIVND (reference sequence). CDR3 DNA: TGTGCCTCCACGACCGGACAGCTTCATAATGAAAAACTGTTTTTT. Translating gives CASTTGQLHNEKLFF.

This chain uses TRBV25-1 with TRBJ2-5; 11 nucleotides agree with TRBD2. The germline CDR1 and CDR2 sequences are MGHDK and SYGVNS. The V segment lost 6 bases and the J segment 2 bases; nucleotides outside the gene matches: 14. This CDR3 contains 18 residues. In DNA, the CDR3 is TGTGCCAGCAGCCAACCGAAGATGACTAGCGGGATTCAAGAGACCCAGTACTTC. Protein sequence: CASSQPKMTSGIQETQYF.

The V gene is TRBV2, the J gene TRBJ2-5, with D perhaps matching TRBD1 (6 bases). CDR3 length equals 14 residues. Germline V lookup: CDR1 SNHLY, CDR2 FYNNEI. The V gene lost 10 bases and the J gene lost 5 bases, with 20 bases spanning the gap. The CDR3 here is CATIEDRERETQYF. CDR3 sequence (DNA): TGTGCCACGATAGAGGACAGAGAGCGCGAGACCCAGTACTTC.

This rearrangement joins TRBV7-3 to TRBJ1-6; 11 bases map to TRBD1. The CDR3 runs to 14 residues. From germline, CDR1 is SGHTA and CDR2 FQGTGA. With 2 bases clipped from V and 9 bases from J, the junction kept 0 bases outside the gene matches. The CDR3 DNA is TGTGCCAGCAGCTTAGGGACAGGGGGTTCACCCCTCCACTTT. This codes for CASSLGTGGSPLHF.

V and J are TRBV5-1 and TRBJ2-3; TRBD2 matches 8 bases. The CDR3 length is 16 residues. After removal of 3 bases from V and 3 bases from J, the junction contained 9 bases not matched to a gene. Germline V gene data show CDR1 as SGHRS and CDR2 as YFSETQ. The CDR3 sequence is CASSSGGGGETDTQYF. The CDR3 DNA reads as TGCGCCAGCAGCTCGGGAGGGGGGGGTGAGACAGATACGCAGTATTTT.

This clone occurred a few times. The genes are TRBV7-6 and TRBJ2-1, with a possible D match to TRBD2 (5 bases). Germline V lookup: CDR1 SGHVS, CDR2 FNYEAQ. This CDR3 is built from 14 residues. V was clipped by 1 base and J by 7 bases, with 11 bases between them. CDR3 nucleotide sequence: TGTGCCAGCAGCTTAGTCGGCCCGGGGAATGAGCAGTTCTTC. This encodes CASSLVGPGNEQFF.